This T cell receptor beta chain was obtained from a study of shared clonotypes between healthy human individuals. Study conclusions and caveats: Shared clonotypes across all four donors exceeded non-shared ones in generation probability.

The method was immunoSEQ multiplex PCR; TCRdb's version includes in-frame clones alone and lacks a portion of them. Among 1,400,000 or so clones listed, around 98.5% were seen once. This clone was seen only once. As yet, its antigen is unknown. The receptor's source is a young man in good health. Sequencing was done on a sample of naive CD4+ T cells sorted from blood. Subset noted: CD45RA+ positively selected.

The CDR3 is CASSSGTNQPQHF. CDR3 nucleotide sequence: TGTGCCAGCAGTTCCGGGACAAATCAGCCCCAGCATTTT. V and J are TRBV2 and TRBJ1-5, with D perhaps TRBD1 (6 bases). Trimming took 5 bases from V and 4 from J, leaving 9 bases between them. Germline-derived CDR1 and CDR2 are SNHLY and FYNNEI. The CDR3 sequence is 13 residues long.